This is a list of T cell receptor beta chains from one sample in a study of T cells in localized non-small cell lung cancer. The table came from immunoSEQ multiplex PCR; TCRdb's copy has only in-frame clones and leaves some out. Here the sample spans about 34,000 clones, around 80% being singletons. Material: peripheral blood, obtained before any cancer treatment. These TCRs come from a male donor aged 60 or over with stage II squamous cell lung carcinoma. CDR3s include the opening cysteine and the closing phenylalanine or tryptophan.

j_call,v_call,cdr3_aa
TRBJ2-3,TRBV7-6,CASSPAGSRSTDTQYF
TRBJ1-1,TRBV10-3,CAVGWANTEAFF
TRBJ2-5,TRBV5-1,CASSNSRVEETQYF
TRBJ1-1,TRBV6-6,CASSDRNTEAFF
TRBJ1-4,TRBV5-6,CASSRGAVNEKLFF
TRBJ2-2,TRBV7-2,CASSNKRSGGELFF
TRBJ2-2,TRBV10-3,CAISESGVNTGELFF
TRBJ1-5,TRBV2,CASSSGWGNQPQHF
TRBJ2-1,TRBV30,CAWRGVYNEQFF
TRBJ2-5,TRBV9,CASSVESAETQYF
TRBJ2-1,TRBV5-1,CASSTPGLGWGTNEQFF
TRBJ1-3,TRBV7-9,CASSLALRASGNTIYF
TRBJ2-1,TRBV5-4,CASTESGGPGNEQFF
TRBJ1-1,TRBV2,CASSVSGASTEAFF
TRBJ2-1,TRBV27,CASTRTGSYNEQFF
TRBJ2-3,TRBV6-5,CASSPSGRGTDTQYF
TRBJ2-2,TRBV2,CASSLAGTNTGELFF
TRBJ2-1,TRBV7-6,CASSLESPTVYNEQFF
TRBJ1-4,TRBV27,CASRKIGFENEKLFF
TRBJ2-3,TRBV7-9,CASTLGTDTQYF
TRBJ1-2,TRBV4-1,CASSQDATEGYGYTF
TRBJ2-3,TRBV5-1,CASNLDPKAGITDTQYF
TRBJ1-4,TRBV18,CASSYGGLDEKLFF
TRBJ1-1,TRBV18,CASSRNGGPTMMNTEAFF
TRBJ2-7,TRBV6-5,CASREAYEQYF
TRBJ1-2,TRBV5-1,CASSLPQGARGYTF
TRBJ1-2,TRBV6-5,CASSYSMQGADYGYTF
TRBJ2-5,TRBV14,CASSQDRGQETQYF
TRBJ1-1,TRBV7-9,CASSFRGKSTEAFF
TRBJ2-1,TRBV6-6,CASSYTAAAGGVQFF
TRBJ1-4,TRBV25-1,CASSEWRDSADEKLFF